The 31 T cell receptor beta chains in this list originate from one sample, sequenced in a study of T cell changes during pregnancy in multiple sclerosis. Sequenced by immunoSEQ multiplex PCR; TCRdb stores in-frame clones only, minus some. Among some 96,000 clones listed, approximately 90% were seen once. Sequencing used peripheral blood, obtained after pregnancy. The receptors derive from a female donor with multiple sclerosis, enrolled in a pregnancy study.

This clone has only one observation. This rearrangement joins TRBV15 to TRBJ2-7, with D possibly being TRBD1 (5 bases). This CDR3 region has 15 residues. Germline CDR1 and CDR2: LNHNV and YYDKDF (reference sequence). V was clipped by 4 bases and J by 0 bases, with 13 bases between them. CDR3: CATSMDKDLSYEQYF. The CDR3 DNA reads as TGTGCCACCAGCATGGACAAGGACCTCTCCTACGAGCAGTACTTC.

This clone occurred once. The chain links TRBV7-2 to TRBJ2-1, with TRBD1 matching 9 bases. CDR1 is SGHTA and CDR2 is FQGNSA in the germline V gene. The CDR3 is 14 amino acids. The V and J ends lost 8 bases and 9 bases, in that order; junction bases with no gene match: 11. The CDR3 region is CASVFNRGQGEQFF. As DNA, the CDR3 is TGTGCCAGCGTTTTTAACAGGGGGCAAGGTGAGCAGTTCTTC.

V is TRBV28 and J is TRBJ2-7; D is unclear. Germline CDR1 reads MDHEN; CDR2 reads SYDVKM. CDR3 size: 14 residues. V lost 7 bases and J lost 4, with 17 bases in between. The CDR3 loop is CASIPLFGRYEQYF. The DNA for the CDR3 is TGTGCCAGCATCCCCCTTTTCGGCAGGTACGAGCAGTACTTC.

The CDR3 protein is CASSQTGTQYF. DNA of the CDR3: TGTGCCAGCAGCCAAACCGGGACCCAGTACTTC. V and J are TRBV14 and TRBJ2-5; D gene unclear. CDR3 length equals 11 residues. V lost 2 bases, J lost 7 bases, and 5 bases lay in between. From germline, CDR1 is SGHDN and CDR2 FVKESK.

The V call is TRBV7-6, the J call TRBJ2-7; the D gene is possibly TRBD1 (6 bases). There are 14 residues in the CDR3. Per germline, CDR1 SGHVS and CDR2 FNYEAQ. V was clipped by 1 base and J by 2 bases, with 9 bases between them. The CDR3 bases are TGTGCCAGCAGCTTAGGGGACAAAGCCTACGAGCAGTACTTC. It specifies CASSLGDKAYEQYF. Drawing the rest from reference TRBV7-6 and TRBJ2-7, the complete variable domain is GAGVSQSPRYKVTKRGQDVALRCDPISGHVSLYWYRQALGQGPEFLTYFNYEAQQDKSGLPNDRFSAERPEGSISTLTIQRTEQRDSAMYRCASSLGDKAYEQYFGPGTRLTVT.

The chain couples TRBV15 to TRBJ2-7, with 10 bases matching TRBD2. This CDR3 spans 16 amino acids. The trim removed 5 bases at V and 3 bases at J, leaving 10 bases unmatched. Germline CDR1 reads LNHNV; CDR2 reads YYDKDF (reference sequence). CDR3 bases: TGTGCCACCAGCGGTAGTAGCGGGGGGCGGTACTACGAGCAGTACTTC. Residues: CATSGSSGGRYYEQYF. Drawing the rest from reference TRBV15 and TRBJ2-7, the complete variable domain is DAMVIQNPRYQVTQFGKPVTLSCSQTLNHNVMYWYQQKSSQAPKLLFHYYDKDFNNEADTPDNFQSRRPNTSFCFLDIRSPGLGDTAMYLCATSGSSGGRYYEQYFGPGTRLTVT.

This chain connects TRBV7-9 to TRBJ2-1; D is possibly TRBD2 (5 bases). The V end lost 3 bases, the J end lost 6 bases, and 9 bases lay between the germline ends. This CDR3 contains 13 residues. Germline CDR1 is SEHNR and CDR2 is FQNEAQ (reference sequence). The CDR3 spells CASSFSDLNEQFF. In DNA form, the CDR3 reads TGTGCCAGCAGCTTTAGCGATCTCAATGAGCAGTTCTTC.

V and J are TRBV7-8 and TRBJ1-2, with TRBD1 matching 7 bases. Germline-derived CDR1 and CDR2 are SGHVS and FQNEAQ. The CDR3 is 16 residues long. V lost 0 bases and J lost 4; bases outside the gene matches: 8. The CDR3 is CASSLARLSGGYGYTF. CDR3 bases: TGTGCCAGCAGCTTAGCGCGATTGTCAGGGGGCTATGGCTACACCTTC.

The chain uses TRBV11-2 and TRBJ2-7, with 12 nucleotides matching TRBD2. Unmatched junction bases numbered 14, after V lost 3 bases and J lost 2 bases. Per germline, CDR1 SGHAT and CDR2 FQNNGV. The CDR3 length is 19 residues. The CDR3 here is CASSFPSRATSGSPYEQYF. The CDR3 bases are TGTGCCAGCAGCTTCCCATCTCGGGCGACTAGCGGGAGTCCCTACGAGCAGTACTTC.

This clone was recorded only once. This chain links TRBV15 with TRBJ2-2, with 9 bases aligning to TRBD1. The V gene end was trimmed by 1 base and the J gene end by 8 bases; junction bases not matched to a gene: 5. Per germline, CDR1 LNHNV and CDR2 YYDKDF (reference sequence). There are 15 residues in the CDR3. CDR3 residues: CATSRGQGEVGELFF. The CDR3 DNA is TGTGCCACCAGCAGAGGACAGGGGGAGGTGGGGGAGCTGTTTTTT.

This clone was observed once. This chain joins TRBV11-2 and TRBJ2-5; D is possibly TRBD2 (6 bases). CDR1 and CDR2 (germline): SGHAT, FQNNGV. V was pared by 0 bases and J by 0 bases, with 11 bases between. CDR3 length equals 16 residues. CDR3: CASSLEAGWYQETQYF. As DNA, the CDR3 is TGTGCCAGCAGCTTAGAGGCGGGGTGGTACCAAGAGACCCAGTACTTC.

Written as DNA, the CDR3 is TGTGCCAGCAGTTTATCCCGGGGACAGGGGAATGGCTACACCTTC. It is translated as CASSLSRGQGNGYTF. The V call is TRBV27, the J call TRBJ1-2, with 10 bases aligning to TRBD1. The CDR3 spans 15 residues. V was clipped by 0 bases and J by 6 bases; unmatched bases: 4. Germline assignment: CDR1 MNHEY and CDR2 SMNVEV (reference sequence).

The chain links TRBV6-5 to TRBJ1-6; D may be TRBD1 (6 bases). The CDR3 runs to 13 residues. The germline V gene has CDR1 MNHEY and CDR2 SVGAGI. The V gene lost 6 bases and the J gene lost 11 bases, with 14 bases spanning the gap. The CDR3, as DNA: TGTGCCAGCAGGACAGGTTCTAGAACACCCCTCCACTTT. This sequence encodes CASRTGSRTPLHF.

The CDR3 DNA is TGTGCCAGCAGCACTCCCGGGACAGGGAGCACTGAAGCTTTCTTT. Amino acids: CASSTPGTGSTEAFF. The rearrangement joins TRBV11-2 to TRBJ1-1, with 9 bases aligning to TRBD1. The CDR3 is made up of 15 amino acids. Germline V gene data show CDR1 as SGHAT and CDR2 as FQNNGV. The J segment lost 4 bases and the V segment lost 5 bases, leaving 8 bases of the junction unmatched.

CDR3 nucleotide sequence: TGTGCCAGCAGGGCTGACAAGAACACCGGGGAGCTGTTTTTT. This translates into CASRADKNTGELFF. The chain recombines TRBV7-9 with TRBJ2-2; D not resolved. This CDR3 is 14 amino acids long. Looked up from germline, CDR1 is SEHNR and CDR2 is FQNEAQ (reference sequence). V lost 6 bases and J lost 1, with 9 bases in between.

The chain joins TRBV5-6 to TRBJ1-2, with D tentatively TRBD1 (6 bases). This CDR3 comprises 17 residues. CDR1 SGHDT and CDR2 YYEEEE come from the germline V gene. The germline V and J ends were trimmed by 3 bases and 1 base, with 19 bases remaining between them. CDR3 amino acids: CASSSMSEGQLNYGYTF. CDR3 DNA: TGTGCCAGCAGCTCTATGAGCGAGGGACAACTTAACTATGGCTACACCTTC. The full variable domain, completed using reference TRBV5-6 and TRBJ1-2, is DAGVTQSPTHLIKTRGQQVTLRCSPKSGHDTVSWYQQALGQGPQFIFQYYEEEERQRGNFPDRFSGHQFPNYSSELNVNALLLGDSALYLCASSSMSEGQLNYGYTFGSGTRLTVV.

This chain connects TRBV6-1 to TRBJ2-7; 11 bases are shared with TRBD2. Trimming cost V 4 bases and J 0 bases; bases outside gene matches: 8. Germline V gene sequence: CDR1 MNHNS, CDR2 SASEGT. The CDR3 length is 17 residues. The CDR3: CASSAHRLAGPSYEQYF. The CDR3, as DNA: TGTGCCAGCAGTGCACATAGACTAGCGGGGCCCTCCTACGAGCAGTACTTC.

The genes are TRBV6-5 and TRBJ2-7, with a weak D call TRBD1 (6 bases). V lost 2 bases to trimming and J lost 4 bases, with 12 bases between them. CDR3 size: 14 residues. CDR1 is MNHEY, CDR2 SVGAGI, per germline. CDR3 residues: CASSYARGPYEQYF. DNA of the CDR3: TGTGCCAGCAGTTACGCCAGGGGACCTTACGAGCAGTACTTC.

This chain uses TRBV2 with TRBJ2-4; perhaps TRBD1 as D (6 bases). Germline-derived CDR1 and CDR2 are SNHLY and FYNNEI. The CDR3 runs to 15 residues. Trimming left V 5 bases short and J 5 bases short, with 16 bases between. CDR3 DNA sequence: TGTGCCAGCAGTTACCCCCGGGACACACAAAACATTCAGTACTTC. This encodes CASSYPRDTQNIQYF.

The J gene is TRBJ2-5, the V gene TRBV5-8; 7 nucleotides line up with TRBD2. From germline, CDR1 is SGHTS and CDR2 YDEGEE. V dropped 0 bases and J dropped 1; count of bases not matched to a gene: 9. The CDR3 loop spans 17 amino acids. CDR3 residues: CASSLALAADIQETQYF. Written as DNA, the CDR3 is TGTGCCAGCAGCTTGGCCCTAGCGGCCGACATCCAAGAGACCCAGTACTTC.

For the CDR3, the DNA is TGTGCCAGCAGTTATGGTAGCCGCAGTCGTCCAGATACGCAGTATTTT. It codes for CASSYGSRSRPDTQYF. The rearrangement uses TRBV6-5 and TRBJ2-3; the D is unclear. This CDR3 has 16 amino acids. V was trimmed by 3 bases and J by 4 bases, leaving 17 bases between them. Germline V gives CDR1 MNHEY, CDR2 SVGAGI.

The CDR3 sequence: CSVVMGGYNEQFF. In nucleotides, the CDR3 is TGCAGCGTTGTGATGGGGGGGTACAATGAGCAGTTCTTC. V and J are TRBV29-1 and TRBJ2-1; 7 bases agree with TRBD2. The length of the CDR3 is 13 residues. The germline V gene has CDR1 SQVTM and CDR2 ANQGSEA. V lost 4 bases, J lost 4 bases, and 4 bases stayed unmatched.

The rearrangement links TRBV6-4 to TRBJ1-6; 7 bases align to TRBD1. This CDR3 region has 16 residues. With V trimmed by 5 bases and J by 6 bases, 10 bases remained unmatched. Germline values: CDR1 MRHNA, CDR2 SNTAGT. CDR3 amino acids: CASSKLQGLGNSPLHF. As DNA, the CDR3 is TGTGCCAGCAGTAAATTACAGGGGTTAGGTAATTCACCCCTCCACTTT.

The J gene is TRBJ1-6, the V gene TRBV9, with TRBD1 identical over 8 bases. The germline gives CDR1 SGDLS, CDR2 YYNGEE. The CDR3 loop spans 15 amino acids. Trimming at V came to 1 base and at J to 8 bases, leaving 5 bases not matched to a gene. This chain's CDR3 is CASSVQGAMDSPLHF. Here the CDR3 DNA reads TGTGCCAGCAGCGTACAGGGGGCGATGGATTCACCCCTCCACTTT.

J is TRBJ2-7 and V is TRBV27, with unresolved D. This CDR3 region has 13 residues. V was clipped by 8 bases and J by 0 bases, with 11 bases between them. Germline V gene sequence: CDR1 MNHEY, CDR2 SMNVEV (reference sequence). CDR3 nucleotide sequence: TGTGCCAGCGGCCCCGCAGGCTCCTACGAGCAGTACTTC. Translating gives CASGPAGSYEQYF.

V gene TRBV7-2 combines with J gene TRBJ2-7; possible D gene TRBD2, 6 bases. V shed 2 bases and J shed 5 bases, with 13 bases lying between them. Germline loops: CDR1 SGHTA, CDR2 FQGNSA. The CDR3 totals 14 residues. As DNA, the CDR3 is TGTGCCAGCAGCTTAAGGGTCACGGGGGACGAGCAGTACTTC. Its protein is CASSLRVTGDEQYF. Supplemented by reference TRBV7-2 and TRBJ2-7, the full variable domain reads GAGVSQSPSNKVTEKGKDVELRCDPISGHTALYWYRQSLGQGLEFLIYFQGNSAPDKSGLPSDRFSAERTGGSVSTLTIQRTQQEDSAVYLCASSLRVTGDEQYFGPGTRLTVT.

This clone is a singleton in its sample. This chain links TRBV5-1 with TRBJ1-4; a possible D gene is TRBD1 (6 bases). The CDR3 runs to 17 residues. Trimming took off 4 bases at V and 0 bases at J, with 16 bases between the two ends. CDR1 is SGHRS and CDR2 is YFSETQ in the germline V gene. CDR3 bases: TGCGCCAGCAGCGCTGACAGGCCCGCCGCAACTAATGAAAAACTGTTTTTT. Its protein product is CASSADRPAATNEKLFF.

This chain connects TRBV6-5 to TRBJ1-1; tentative D call: TRBD1 (5 bases). V gave up 6 bases and J gave up 4 bases, with 12 bases separating them. The germline V gene encodes CDR1 MNHEY and CDR2 SVGAGI. The CDR3 is made up of 13 amino acids. The CDR3 is CASRNGGGTEAFF. CDR3 in DNA: TGTGCCAGCAGGAACGGGGGAGGCACTGAAGCTTTCTTT.

V and J are TRBV4-3 and TRBJ2-3; 7 positions agree with TRBD1. The CDR3 length is 17 residues. Germline assignment: CDR1 LGHNA and CDR2 YSLEER. The V and J ends lost 5 bases and 6 bases, in that order; junction bases with no gene match: 17. The CDR3 sequence: CASSKSPLLTGVDTQYF. The CDR3 nucleotides are TGCGCCAGCAGCAAAAGCCCCCTCCTTACAGGGGTGGATACGCAGTATTTT.

CDR3 coding DNA: TGTGCCAGCAGTTTGGGGGAACAGGGTTACGAGCAGTACTTC. This codes for CASSLGEQGYEQYF. The chain has TRBV28 and TRBJ2-7; D perhaps matches TRBD1 (6 bases). V was clipped by 3 bases and J by 4 bases, with 13 bases between them. Germline assignment: CDR1 MDHEN and CDR2 SYDVKM. The length of the CDR3 is 14 residues.

The chain is built from TRBV5-1 and TRBJ2-1; 14 bases map to TRBD2. Germline CDR1 is SGHRS and CDR2 is YFSETQ. The CDR3 loop spans 18 amino acids. J lost 5 bases, V lost 0 bases, and 7 bases had no gene match. CDR3: CASSLGLAGGRLNNEQFF. The CDR3 DNA is TGCGCCAGCAGCTTGGGACTAGCGGGAGGGCGGCTCAACAATGAGCAGTTCTTC.